The 3 T cell receptor beta chains below were found in one sample sequenced in a study of blood T cell repertoires in COVID-19. The repertoire was sequenced with immunoSEQ multiplex PCR; TCRdb's copy has only in-frame clones and lacks some. Seen here are approximately 350,000 clones, around four fifths observed once, and the top ten hold less than 6%. Sequenced material: PBMCs or T cells enriched from blood (not recorded which). Every receptor here comes from a woman in her forties or fifties who had recovered from COVID-19.

The chain is built from TRBV6-4 and TRBJ2-1; 7 bases agree with TRBD1. The CDR3 extends over 15 amino acids. Germline V gene sequence: CDR1 MRHNA, CDR2 SNTAGT. Germline trimming cut 3 bases from V and 7 bases from J; bases unmatched to any gene: 9. The CDR3 DNA follows: TGTGCCAGCAGTGAAATGACAGGGTACAAGAATGAGCAGTTCTTC. Residues: CASSEMTGYKNEQFF.

This chain uses TRBV27 with TRBJ2-1; D may be TRBD1 (6 bases). The germline V gene encodes CDR1 MNHEY and CDR2 SMNVEV (reference sequence). The CDR3 is made up of 17 amino acids. V dropped 8 bases and J dropped 7 bases, with 27 bases sitting between them. As DNA, the CDR3 is TGTGCCAGCGAATCCGGGACACGGATTACTCGGCTGAATGAGCAGTTCTTC. It yields the protein CASESGTRITRLNEQFF.

The rearrangement uses TRBV27 and TRBJ2-1, with TRBD2 matching 7 bases. This CDR3 comprises 14 residues. Germline V lookup: CDR1 MNHEY, CDR2 SMNVEV (reference sequence). Trimming at V came to 7 bases and at J to 10 bases, leaving 13 bases not matched to a gene. CDR3 sequence reads: CASNSRPHGGEQFF. CDR3 nucleotide sequence: TGTGCCAGCAATTCTAGACCCCACGGGGGGGAGCAGTTCTTC.